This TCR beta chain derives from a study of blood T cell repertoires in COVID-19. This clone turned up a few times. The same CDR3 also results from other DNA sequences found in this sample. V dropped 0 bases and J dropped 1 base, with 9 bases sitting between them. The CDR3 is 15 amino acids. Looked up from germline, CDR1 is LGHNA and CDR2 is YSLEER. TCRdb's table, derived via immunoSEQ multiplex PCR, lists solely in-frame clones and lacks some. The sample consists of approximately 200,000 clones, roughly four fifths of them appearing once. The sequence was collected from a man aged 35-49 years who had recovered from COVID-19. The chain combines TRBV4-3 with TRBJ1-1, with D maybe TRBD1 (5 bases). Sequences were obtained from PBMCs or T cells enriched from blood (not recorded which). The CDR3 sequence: CASSQDLGENTEAFF. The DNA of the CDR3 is TGCGCCAGCAGCCAAGATCTAGGGGAGAACACTGAAGCTTTCTTT.